The 20 T cell receptor beta chains reported below all come from one sample, sequenced in a study of blood T cell repertoires in COVID-19. Profiled with immunoSEQ multiplex PCR; TCRdb holds only in-frame clones, not every one. The sample consists of 150,000 to 190,000 clones, 75% to 85% of them appearing once. Sequencing was carried out using peripheral blood. The receptor source for this set is a woman aged 50 to 60 with acute or convalescent COVID-19.

This clone was found a few times. The rearrangement uses TRBV28 and TRBJ1-1, with D tentatively TRBD1 (6 bases). Looked up from germline, CDR1 is MDHEN and CDR2 is SYDVKM. The CDR3 sequence is 14 residues long. The ends were cut back, 4 bases at V and 3 bases at J, with 12 bases in the middle. The CDR3 is CASSYAGVDTEAFF. The CDR3 region has the DNA TGTGCCAGCAGTTACGCAGGGGTGGACACTGAAGCTTTCTTT.

The rearrangement uses TRBV7-9 and TRBJ1-5; D not resolved. CDR1 is SEHNR, CDR2 FQNEAQ, per germline (reference sequence). CDR3 size: 14 residues. Deletions cut 5 bases from V and 6 bases from J, with 14 bases between. The CDR3 nucleotides read TGTGCCAGCAGCACAGAAGGAGGAATTCAGCCCCAGCATTTT. Protein product: CASSTEGGIQPQHF. Complete variable domain (other parts from reference TRBV7-9 and TRBJ1-5): DTGVSQNPRHKITKRGQNVTFRCDPISEHNRLYWYRQTLGQGPEFLTYFQNEAQLEKSRLLSDRFSAERPKGSFSTLEIQRTEQGDSAMYLCASSTEGGIQPQHFGDGTRLSIL.

The rearrangement joins TRBV7-3 to TRBJ2-2, with a weak D call TRBD1 (6 bases). Germline values: CDR1 SGHTA, CDR2 FQGTGA. This CDR3 is 16 amino acids long. The V end lost 1 base, the J end lost 2 bases, and 11 bases lay between the germline ends. CDR3 nucleotide sequence: TGTGCCAGCAGCTTAATGGGCAGGGGAAACACCGGGGAGCTGTTTTTT. Protein product: CASSLMGRGNTGELFF.

The table lists this clone with a few counts. This rearrangement joins TRBV4-3 to TRBJ2-1, with D possibly matching TRBD2 (6 bases). V lost 0 bases and J 9 bases, leaving 12 bases between the germline ends. The CDR3 sequence is 14 residues long. Germline CDR1 LGHNA, CDR2 YSLEER. The CDR3 spells CASSQEPSESEQFF. The CDR3 DNA sequence: TGCGCCAGCAGCCAAGAGCCTAGCGAGAGTGAGCAGTTCTTC.

V and J are TRBV2 and TRBJ2-2; 14 bases fit TRBD2. This CDR3 has 15 amino acids. J lost 4 bases, V lost 8 bases, and 3 bases had no gene match. Germline assignment: CDR1 SNHLY and CDR2 FYNNEI. This CDR3 reads CASGLAGGGTGELFF. DNA of the CDR3: TGTGCCAGCGGACTAGCGGGAGGCGGCACCGGGGAGCTGTTTTTT.

The chain is built from TRBV4-3 and TRBJ2-2; 10 bases agree with TRBD2. Trimming at V came to 0 bases and at J to 7 bases, leaving 8 bases not matched to a gene. From germline, CDR1 is LGHNA and CDR2 YSLEER. The CDR3 is 17 amino acids. The chain's CDR3 is CASSQDRLAGASGELFF. CDR3 coding DNA: TGCGCCAGCAGCCAAGACCGGCTAGCGGGAGCTAGCGGGGAGCTGTTTTTT.

The rearrangement links TRBV5-1 to TRBJ2-3; 9 bases map to TRBD2. The V gene's germline CDR1 is SGHRS and CDR2 YFSETQ. The ends lost 0 bases at V and 4 bases at J; junction bases unmatched: 0. This CDR3 spans 14 amino acids. The CDR3 sequence: CASSLVAGADTQYF. CDR3 sequence (DNA): TGCGCCAGCAGCTTGGTAGCGGGGGCAGATACGCAGTATTTT.

The chain has TRBV6-5 and TRBJ1-4; D unresolved. V lost 0 bases, J lost 8 bases, and 16 bases lay in between. The CDR3 has 16 residues. Germline V gene lookup returns CDR1 MNHEY and CDR2 SVGAGI. This CDR3 reads CASSYSLTIIPEKLFF. The CDR3 DNA reads TGTGCCAGCAGTTACTCTCTTACAATCATTCCCGAAAAACTGTTTTTT.

V and J are TRBV10-3 and TRBJ2-4; 13 nucleotides agree with TRBD2. This CDR3 region has 14 residues. Germline V gene lookup returns CDR1 ENHRY and CDR2 SYGVKD. The V gene end was trimmed by 9 bases and the J gene end by 4 bases; junction bases not matched to a gene: 3. CDR3 residues: CAIGTSGEKNIQYF. The CDR3, as DNA: TGTGCCATTGGGACTAGCGGGGAAAAAAACATTCAGTACTTC.

The chain is built from TRBV10-3 and TRBJ1-1, with D possibly TRBD1 on 6 matching bases. CDR1 and CDR2 from the germline V gene are ENHRY and SYGVKD. Trimming took 6 bases from V and 8 from J, leaving 10 bases between them. CDR3 length equals 11 residues. CDR3 DNA sequence: TGTGCCATCAGCCAAACAGGGGAAGCTTTCTTT. It translates to CAISQTGEAFF.

The J gene is TRBJ1-3, the V gene TRBV4-3; no reliable D call. The CDR3 spans 16 residues. Per germline, CDR1 LGHNA and CDR2 YSLEER. Deletions cut 0 bases from V and 0 bases from J, with 9 bases between. In DNA form, the CDR3 reads TGCGCCAGCAGCCAAGATCCGTCGGTCTCTGGAAACACCATATATTTT. It specifies CASSQDPSVSGNTIYF.

V and J are TRBV5-1 and TRBJ2-3, with D perhaps TRBD2 (6 bases). Trimming cost V 6 bases and J 1 base, with 18 bases left between them. The CDR3 is 16 residues long. Germline V gene sequence: CDR1 SGHRS, CDR2 YFSETQ. The CDR3 loop reads CASTPFFWGGTDTQYF. The CDR3 DNA follows: TGCGCCAGCACCCCTTTTTTTTGGGGGGGCACAGATACGCAGTATTTT.

CDR3: CASSQRGAQETQYF. CDR3 sequence (DNA): TGTGCCAGCAGCCAGAGAGGCGCCCAAGAGACCCAGTACTTC. The chain employs TRBV2 and TRBJ2-5; D remains ambiguous. Looked up from germline, CDR1 is SNHLY and CDR2 is FYNNEI. Deletions cut 6 bases from V and 1 base from J, with 12 bases between. This CDR3 spans 14 amino acids.

The chain has TRBV2 and TRBJ2-3, with D possibly being TRBD1 (5 bases). Between the trimmed V and J ends, which lost 6 bases and 2 bases, there was a span of 15 bases. There are 15 residues in the CDR3. Germline V lookup: CDR1 SNHLY, CDR2 FYNNEI. The chain's CDR3 is CASRQGDGATDTQYF. The DNA for the CDR3 is TGTGCCAGCAGACAAGGGGATGGGGCCACAGATACGCAGTATTTT.

This clone was seen a handful of times. The V and J genes are TRBV19 and TRBJ1-4, with a possible D match to TRBD1 (6 bases). Deletions cut 6 bases from V and 4 bases from J, with 12 bases between. Looked up from germline, CDR1 is LNHDA and CDR2 is SQIVND (reference sequence). This CDR3 comprises 14 residues. This chain's CDR3 is CASSAGTLNEKLFF. For the CDR3, the DNA is TGTGCCAGTAGCGCCGGGACACTTAATGAAAAACTGTTTTTT.

V usage is TRBV4-3 and J usage is TRBJ2-7, with 8 bases that match TRBD1. V was clipped by 1 base and J by 3 bases; unmatched bases: 5. Germline V gene data show CDR1 as LGHNA and CDR2 as YSLEER. This CDR3 has 15 amino acids. CDR3 residues: CASSQVPGQGYEQYF. In DNA form, the CDR3 reads TGCGCCAGCAGCCAAGTTCCCGGACAGGGCTACGAGCAGTACTTC.

V usage is TRBV9 and J usage is TRBJ2-1; tentatively, D is TRBD2 (5 bases). The CDR3 totals 13 residues. The V gene's germline CDR1 is SGDLS and CDR2 YYNGEE. V was cut by 2 bases and J by 7 bases, with 10 bases left in between. CDR3 residues: CASSVEPGNEQFF. The CDR3 DNA follows: TGTGCCAGCAGCGTGGAGCCGGGAAATGAGCAGTTCTTC. Combining the CDR3 with reference TRBV9 and TRBJ2-1 gives the whole variable domain DSGVTQTPKHLITATGQRVTLRCSPRSGDLSVYWYQQSLDQGLQFLIQYYNGEERAKGNILERFSAQQFPDLHSELNLSSLELGDSALYFCASSVEPGNEQFFGPGTRLTVL.

This chain connects TRBV18 to TRBJ2-7; D possibly corresponds to TRBD1 (6 bases). There are 14 residues in the CDR3. CDR1 is KGHSH, CDR2 LQKENI, per germline. With 4 bases removed from V and 1 base from J, the gap between germline ends came to 11 bases. The CDR3 sequence is CASSLAQGSYEQYF. CDR3 coding DNA: TGTGCCAGCTCACTTGCACAGGGATCCTACGAGCAGTACTTC.

This chain links TRBV24-1 with TRBJ2-3; 10 nucleotides line up with TRBD1. CDR1 is KGHDR, CDR2 SFDVKD, per germline. The ends lost 4 bases at V and 4 bases at J; junction bases unmatched: 7. There are 16 residues in the CDR3. The CDR3 coding sequence is TGTGCCACCAGTGAGATGGGACAGGGGACGGCAGATACGCAGTATTTT. Translating gives CATSEMGQGTADTQYF.

The J gene is TRBJ2-5, the V gene TRBV10-3, with D tentatively TRBD1 (5 bases). The V gene's germline CDR1 is ENHRY and CDR2 SYGVKD. Trimming cost V 0 bases and J 1 base, with 6 bases left between them. The CDR3 sequence is 14 residues long. CDR3 residues: CAISESGPQETQYF. For the CDR3, the DNA is TGTGCCATCAGTGAGTCGGGGCCCCAAGAGACCCAGTACTTC.